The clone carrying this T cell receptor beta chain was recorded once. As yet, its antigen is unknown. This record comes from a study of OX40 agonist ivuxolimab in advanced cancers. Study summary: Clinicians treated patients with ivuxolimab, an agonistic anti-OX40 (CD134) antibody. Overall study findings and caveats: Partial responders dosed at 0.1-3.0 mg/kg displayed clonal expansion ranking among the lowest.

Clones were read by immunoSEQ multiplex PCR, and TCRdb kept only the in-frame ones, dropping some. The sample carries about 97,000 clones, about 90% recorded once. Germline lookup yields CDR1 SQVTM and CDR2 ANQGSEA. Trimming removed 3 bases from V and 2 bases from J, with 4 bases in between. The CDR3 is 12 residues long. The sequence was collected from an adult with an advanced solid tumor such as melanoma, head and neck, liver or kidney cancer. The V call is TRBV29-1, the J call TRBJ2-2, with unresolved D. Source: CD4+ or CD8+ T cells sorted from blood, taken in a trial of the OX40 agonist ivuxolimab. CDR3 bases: TGCAGCGTTGATGAAAACACCGGGGAGCTGTTTTTT. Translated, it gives CSVDENTGELFF.